What follows are 20 T cell receptor beta chains derived from one specimen sequenced in a study of identical twins (dated by TCRdb to 2016 to 2018). The library was prepared using 5' RACE. The sequencer listed for this sample is Illumina HiSeq 2000. TCRdb reprocessed the public reads (quality trimming at Q25 with fastp, clone calling with MiXCR) and kept in-frame beta chains. For every CDR3 protein sequence, its rows merge into one entry that carries the most common genes and DNA. The sample data list around 250,000 distinct CDR3 sequences, and roughly 8% of these were observed just once. The ten largest clones capture 2.5% to 3.5% of the sample. The data also belong to a second study, concerning yellow fever vaccine responses in identical twins.

The sequencing input was CD8+ T cells sorted from blood. The source is a woman younger than 35 in good health.

With respect to this clonotype: A read error is possible here, since a much larger clone lies one base away. This chain joins TRBV12-3 or TRBV12-4 and TRBJ2-4, with 8 positions matching TRBD2. This CDR3 spans 18 amino acids. Here the CDR3 DNA reads TGTGCCATCAGTTTAGCCGTGCGGGAGGCTAAAGGCAAAAACATTCAGTACTTC. Encoded protein: CAISLAVREAKGKNIQYF.

This clonotype was detected only once. A much more abundant neighbour one base away suggests this may be a read error. V and J are TRBV6-1 and TRBJ2-7; perhaps TRBD1 as D (5 bases). The V and J ends lost 1 base and 3 bases respectively, with 7 bases between them. Germline V gene lookup returns CDR1 MNHNS and CDR2 SASEGT. There are 13 residues in the CDR3. CDR3 sequence reads: CASSEGTHYEQYF. The CDR3 region has the DNA TGTGCCAGCAGTGAAGGGACACACTACGAGCAGTACTTC.

This clonotype was seen at least ten times. The chain has TRBV12-3 or TRBV12-4 and TRBJ2-4; D is unresolved. V gave up 4 bases and J gave up 0 bases, with 10 bases separating them. The CDR3 spans 15 residues. This CDR3 is CASSSSSIAKNIQYF. The CDR3, as DNA: TGTGCCAGCAGTTCCTCATCCATAGCCAAAAACATTCAGTACTTC.

The J gene is TRBJ2-7, the V gene TRBV14; D gene uncertain. The CDR3 runs 14 residues. CDR1 SGHDN and CDR2 FVKESK come from the germline V gene. Trimming stripped 2 bases from V and 0 bases from J, with 8 bases between. The CDR3 loop is CASSQSHTSYEQYF. CDR3 bases: TGTGCCAGCAGCCAATCGCATACCTCCTACGAGCAGTACTTC. Supplemented by reference TRBV14 and TRBJ2-7, the full variable domain reads EAGVTQFPSHSVIEKGQTVTLRCDPISGHDNLYWYRRVMGKEIKFLLHFVKESKQDESGMPNNRFLAERTGGTYSTLKVQPAELEDSGVYFCASSQSHTSYEQYFGPGTRLTVT.

The chain carries TRBV20-1 and TRBJ2-3, with TRBD2 identical over 9 bases. Trimming removed 1 base from V and 0 bases from J; junction bases left unmatched: 17. CDR1 DFQATT and CDR2 SNEGSKA come from the germline V gene (reference sequence). The CDR3 totals 20 residues. CDR3 sequence: CSARVALAGGNHTSTDTQYF. The CDR3 nucleotides are TGCAGTGCTAGAGTGGCCTTGGCGGGAGGGAACCACACTAGCACAGATACGCAGTATTTT.

The chain employs TRBV5-5 and TRBJ2-7; TRBD1 matches 9 bases. Germline loops: CDR1 SGHKS, CDR2 YYEKEE (reference sequence). The CDR3 has 15 amino acids. With V trimmed by 4 bases and J by 2 bases, 7 bases remained unmatched. DNA for the CDR3: TGTGCCAGCAGCCCCGACAGGGGGTGGGCCTACGAGCAGTACTTC. This translates into CASSPDRGWAYEQYF.

This clonotype was detected only a few times. The chain links TRBV7-2 to TRBJ2-3; 7 bases are a match to TRBD2. The CDR3 totals 14 residues. Germline CDR1 and CDR2: SGHTA and FQGNSA. V was clipped by 7 bases and J by 3 bases; unmatched bases: 7. Here the CDR3 reads CASTGTKRTDTQYF. The CDR3 DNA reads TGTGCCAGCACCGGGACTAAGAGGACAGATACGCAGTATTTT.

This clonotype occurred many times. The chain employs TRBV2 and TRBJ2-7, with D perhaps matching TRBD1 (5 bases). Germline CDR1 is SNHLY and CDR2 is FYNNEI. The CDR3 spans 15 residues. V was shortened by 7 bases and J by 7 bases, with 23 bases between the two germline ends. Written as DNA, the CDR3 is TGTGCCAGCAATTCCGGACAAACTGTCCCAGGGGAGCAGTACTTC. Translated: CASNSGQTVPGEQYF.

V gene TRBV7-2 combines with J gene TRBJ2-3; D is unclear. Germline V gene lookup returns CDR1 SGHTA and CDR2 FQGNSA. This CDR3 has 16 amino acids. With 6 bases removed from V and 2 bases from J, the gap between germline ends came to 18 bases. In DNA, the CDR3 is TGTGCCAGCAGTTCCCCAACCGGCTGGCACACAGATACGCAGTATTTT. It encodes CASSSPTGWHTDTQYF.

This clonotype was picked up a small number of times. The V and J genes are TRBV3-1 and TRBJ2-2, with D possibly being TRBD1 or TRBD2 (6 bases each). This CDR3 has 17 amino acids. The germline CDR1 and CDR2 sequences are LGHDT and YNNKEL (reference sequence). V shed 0 bases and J shed 3 bases, with 14 bases lying between them. CDR3 coding DNA: TGTGCCAGCAGCCAAGACAGGGGAGGTCAGGACACCGGGGAGCTGTTTTTT. Its protein is CASSQDRGGQDTGELFF.

This clonotype was detected a few times. The chain couples TRBV5-5 to TRBJ2-1; D not resolved. The CDR3 has 15 residues. Trimming left V 1 base short and J 0 bases short, with 8 bases between. In germline, CDR1 is SGHKS, CDR2 YYEKEE (reference sequence). CDR3 sequence: CASSLLLSSYNEQFF. The DNA of the CDR3 is TGTGCCAGCAGCTTGCTCCTGAGCTCCTACAATGAGCAGTTCTTC.

This clonotype was observed many times. The rearrangement uses TRBV4-1 and TRBJ2-1; D unresolved. V lost 1 base and J lost 5, with 9 bases in between. The CDR3 is 14 residues long. Germline CDR1 is MGHRA and CDR2 is YSYEKL. The CDR3 nucleotides read TGCGCCAGCAGCCAAGGGCCTGCAGACAATGAGCAGTTCTTC. As protein: CASSQGPADNEQFF.

In its sample, this clonotype was seen a few times. The V and J genes are TRBV28 and TRBJ1-5; 8 bases fit TRBD1. The germline CDR1 and CDR2 sequences are MDHEN and SYDVKM. The J segment lost 7 bases and the V segment lost 5 bases, leaving 4 bases of the junction unmatched. The CDR3 is 13 amino acids. CDR3 DNA: TGTGCCAGCAGTACCCAGGGGGCGCAGCCCCAGCATTTT. Protein sequence: CASSTQGAQPQHF.

This clonotype was counted between two and nine times. A junction end diverges from the germline sequence, so it may reflect a read error. This chain links TRBV7-7 with TRBJ2-2; D perhaps matches TRBD2 (5 bases). Germline assignment: CDR1 SSHAT and CDR2 FNYEAQ (reference sequence). The CDR3 extends over 14 amino acids. The CDR3 DNA reads as TGTGCTAGCAGCTTAGCGTTCGGGTCCGGGGAGCTGTTTTTT. Encoded protein: CASSLAFGSGELFF.

The rearrangement uses TRBV7-9 and TRBJ2-3, with a possible D match to TRBD2 (6 bases). The V and J ends lost 5 bases and 3 bases respectively, with 18 bases between them. Per germline, CDR1 SEHNR and CDR2 FQNEAQ (reference sequence). CDR3 length: 16 residues. CDR3 nucleotide sequence: TGTGCCAGCAGCCCCAGGGACGAGGCGGGAACAGATACGCAGTATTTT. Translating gives CASSPRDEAGTDTQYF.

This clonotype showed up just a few times. J is TRBJ1-6 and V is TRBV28, with D maybe TRBD1 (6 bases). Trimming stripped 7 bases from V and 9 bases from J, with 16 bases between. There are 14 residues in the CDR3. The germline V gene has CDR1 MDHEN and CDR2 SYDVKM. Written as DNA, the CDR3 is TGTGCCAGCACCAAGGAGGGGGAGCGTTCACCCCTCCACTTT. Amino acids: CASTKEGERSPLHF.

About this clonotype: The junction differs from germline at one of its ends, possibly a read error. The chain uses TRBV12-3 or TRBV12-4 and TRBJ2-3; D gene uncertain. The CDR3 contains 18 residues. The chain's CDR3 is CARSLIVRQETSTDTQYF. The CDR3 DNA reads TGTGCCCGCAGTTTAATAGTCCGGCAGGAGACTAGCACAGATACGCAGTATTTT.

A few counts support this clonotype. V and J are TRBV3-1 and TRBJ2-1; D possibly uses TRBD1 or TRBD2 (7 bases each). V lost 7 bases, J lost 1 base, and 14 bases lay in between. Germline V CDR1 and CDR2: LGHDT, YNNKEL (reference sequence). This CDR3 is 15 amino acids long. The CDR3 loop reads CASTRQGGSYNEQFF. The CDR3 nucleotides are TGTGCCAGCACCAGGCAGGGGGGGTCCTACAATGAGCAGTTCTTC.

This clonotype has more than one count but fewer than ten. The chain combines TRBV27 with TRBJ2-5, with 9 bases that match TRBD2. The germline V gene has CDR1 MNHEY and CDR2 SMNVEV (reference sequence). CDR3 size: 15 residues. V lost 5 bases and J lost 2; bases outside the gene matches: 6. The CDR3 region has the DNA TGTGCCAGCAGTCCACTAGCGGGTCAACAAGAGACCCAGTACTTC. It translates to CASSPLAGQQETQYF.

The chain joins TRBV28 to TRBJ2-3, with TRBD1 matching over 7 bases. The CDR3 extends over 13 amino acids. The germline CDR1 and CDR2 sequences are MDHEN and SYDVKM. V lost 6 bases and J lost 2; bases outside the gene matches: 2. Here the CDR3 reads CASSRGFTDTQYF. The CDR3 DNA reads TGTGCCAGCAGCAGGGGGTTCACAGATACGCAGTATTTT.